What follows are 24 T cell receptor beta chains derived from one specimen sequenced in a study of OX40 agonist ivuxolimab in advanced cancers. Data came from immunoSEQ multiplex PCR; TCRdb stores just in-frame clones and leaves some out. The table records tens of thousands of clones, around 89% of them present only once. The input for sequencing was CD4+ or CD8+ T cells sorted from blood, taken in a trial of the OX40 agonist ivuxolimab. The receptor source for this set is an adult with an advanced solid tumor such as melanoma, head and neck, liver or kidney cancer.

V usage is TRBV5-1 and J usage is TRBJ2-2; 7 nucleotides agree with TRBD1. Trimming at V came to 3 bases and at J to 6 bases, leaving 8 bases not matched to a gene. Germline CDR1 and CDR2: SGHRS and YFSETQ. This CDR3 spans 15 amino acids. The CDR3: CASSSSTGSAGELFF. The CDR3 DNA sequence: TGCGCCAGCAGCTCCTCGACAGGGAGTGCCGGGGAGCTGTTTTTT.

V is TRBV11-1 and J is TRBJ2-7; perhaps TRBD1 as D (6 bases). This CDR3 contains 13 residues. The V end was cut by 8 bases, the J end by 0 bases, with 11 bases between. Germline V gives CDR1 SGHAT, CDR2 FQDESV (reference sequence). This CDR3 is CASDEGVSYEQYF. The DNA for the CDR3 is TGTGCCAGCGATGAGGGGGTCTCCTACGAGCAGTACTTC. Full variable domain (remainder filled in from reference TRBV11-1 and TRBJ2-7): EAEVAQSPRYKITEKSQAVAFWCDPISGHATLYWYRQILGQGPELLVQFQDESVVDDSQLPKDRFSAERLKGVDSTLKIQPAELGDSAMYLCASDEGVSYEQYFGPGTRLTVT.

V is TRBV19 and J is TRBJ2-1; 12 bases are shared with TRBD2. CDR1 is LNHDA, CDR2 SQIVND, per germline (reference sequence). This CDR3 is 14 amino acids long. V lost 5 bases and J lost 8; bases outside the gene matches: 4. CDR3 sequence (DNA): TGTGCCAGTAGTGAGGCTAGCGGGAGGGATGAGCAGTTCTTC. This encodes CASSEASGRDEQFF.

The chain is built from TRBV6-1 and TRBJ2-2, with 12 bases identical to TRBD2. Germline-derived CDR1 and CDR2 are MNHNS and SASEGT. The CDR3 contains 15 residues. The V and J ends lost 6 bases and 6 bases, in that order; junction bases with no gene match: 5. The CDR3 loop is CASRLAGGPSGELFF. The DNA of the CDR3 is TGTGCCAGCAGGCTAGCGGGAGGGCCATCCGGGGAGCTGTTTTTT.

J is TRBJ1-2 and V is TRBV28; TRBD1 agrees at 8 bases. Trimming removed 7 bases from V and 4 bases from J; junction bases left unmatched: 11. The CDR3 sequence is 15 residues long. Germline CDR1 reads MDHEN; CDR2 reads SYDVKM. The CDR3 DNA is TGTGCCAGCAATCCCAGGGACAGGCATATCTATGGCTACACCTTC. This encodes CASNPRDRHIYGYTF.

This clone was picked up a small number of times. V gene TRBV19 combines with J gene TRBJ1-2; D not resolved. CDR1 LNHDA and CDR2 SQIVND come from the germline V gene (reference sequence). The CDR3 loop spans 13 amino acids. V lost 4 bases and J 4 bases, leaving 10 bases between the germline ends. For the CDR3, the DNA is TGTGCCAGTAGTACTCGAACGGTCTATGGCTACACCTTC. Protein product: CASSTRTVYGYTF.

The rearrangement joins TRBV29-1 to TRBJ1-4; TRBD1 is a possible D gene (6 bases). V was shortened by 7 bases and J by 8 bases, with 14 bases between the two germline ends. Germline CDR1 and CDR2: SQVTM and ANQGSEA. This CDR3 region has 12 residues. Here the CDR3 DNA reads TGCAGCGCCGGGGGGGGGCTCGAAAAACTGTTTTTT. Translating it yields CSAGGGLEKLFF.

The chain links TRBV20-1 to TRBJ1-5; D remains unclear. Germline CDR1 is DFQATT and CDR2 is SNEGSKA (reference sequence). This CDR3 region has 11 residues. The CDR3 DNA reads TGCAGAAACAAGCGGGGTCAGCCCCAGCATTTT. Translating gives CRNKRGQPQHF.

The chain has TRBV7-2 and TRBJ1-1; 8 nucleotides line up with TRBD1. CDR3 length: 16 amino acids. V dropped 5 bases and J dropped 10; count of bases not matched to a gene: 18. Germline CDR1 SGHTA, CDR2 FQGNSA. The CDR3 region has the DNA TGTGCCAGCAGCCCTCAACCCGGGACAGGCCTCATTGGAGCTTTCTTT. Translating it yields CASSPQPGTGLIGAFF.

The rearrangement links TRBV7-2 to TRBJ2-3, with TRBD2 identical over 9 bases. In germline, CDR1 is SGHTA, CDR2 FQGNSA. V shed 4 bases and J 0 bases; nucleotides not matched to a gene: 8. The CDR3 runs 17 residues. CDR3 in amino acids: CASSYRLADSSTDTQYF. Here the CDR3 DNA reads TGTGCCAGCAGCTACCGACTAGCGGATTCTAGCACAGATACGCAGTATTTT. Complete variable domain (other parts from reference TRBV7-2 and TRBJ2-3): GAGVSQSPSNKVTEKGKDVELRCDPISGHTALYWYRQSLGQGLEFLIYFQGNSAPDKSGLPSDRFSAERTGGSVSTLTIQRTQQEDSAVYLCASSYRLADSSTDTQYFGPGTRLTVL.

This clone turned up a few times. V is TRBV5-1 and J is TRBJ2-7; D unclear. Per the germline V gene, CDR1 is SGHRS and CDR2 is YFSETQ. The CDR3 is 13 amino acids. Trimming took off 0 bases at V and 3 bases at J, with 7 bases between the two ends. The CDR3 protein is CASSLESGYEQYF. The CDR3 region has the DNA TGCGCCAGCAGCTTGGAGTCCGGCTACGAGCAGTACTTC.

The rearrangement uses TRBV28 and TRBJ1-2; D not certain. Trimming cost V 6 bases and J 1 base, with 12 bases left between them. The CDR3 has 14 amino acids. Germline CDR1 reads MDHEN; CDR2 reads SYDVKM. DNA of the CDR3: TGTGCCAGCAGCCAAGCAGGCTTTAACTATGGCTACACCTTC. Its protein product is CASSQAGFNYGYTF.

The V gene is TRBV6-6, the J gene TRBJ2-7, with TRBD1 matching over 8 bases. After removal of 8 bases from V and 2 bases from J, the junction contained 5 bases not matched to a gene. This CDR3 comprises 13 residues. Germline lookup yields CDR1 MNHNY and CDR2 SVGAGI (reference sequence). CDR3 nucleotide sequence: TGTGCCAGCCATACAGGGGGTGCCTACGAGCAGTACTTC. Encoded protein: CASHTGGAYEQYF.

This clone has a single count. The chain carries TRBV27 and TRBJ2-2; the D is unclear. Trimming shortened V by 9 bases and J by 0 bases, and 14 bases separated the two germline ends. CDR1 is MNHEY and CDR2 is SMNVEV in the germline V gene (reference sequence). The CDR3 sequence is 15 residues long. The CDR3 sequence: CASRRADSNTGELFF. CDR3 bases: TGTGCCAGTCGGAGAGCAGATTCGAACACCGGGGAGCTGTTTTTT.

CDR3 residues: CASSLERLGEKLFF. Written as DNA, the CDR3 is TGCGCCAGCAGCTTGGAAAGATTAGGTGAAAAACTGTTTTTT. The chain links TRBV5-1 to TRBJ1-4; D not certain. CDR3 size: 14 residues. Trimming shortened V by 0 bases and J by 7 bases, and 10 bases separated the two germline ends. Germline lookup yields CDR1 SGHRS and CDR2 YFSETQ. The full variable domain, its missing parts supplied by reference TRBV5-1 and TRBJ1-4, is KAGVTQTPRYLIKTRGQQVTLSCSPISGHRSVSWYQQTPGQGLQFLFEYFSETQRNKGNFPGRFSGRQFSNSRSEMNVSTLELGDSALYLCASSLERLGEKLFFGSGTQLSVL.

In nucleotides, the CDR3 is TGCGCCAGCAGCCAATTGGCGGGCGGTACGCAGTATTTT. This codes for CASSQLAGGTQYF. V usage is TRBV4-1 and J usage is TRBJ2-3; possibly TRBD2 for D (5 bases). CDR1 MGHRA and CDR2 YSYEKL come from the germline V gene. Trimming cost V 2 bases and J 8 bases, with 11 bases left between them. The CDR3 covers 13 residues.

This chain uses TRBV27 with TRBJ1-6; a possible D gene is TRBD1 (5 bases). Trimming took 4 bases from V and 4 from J, leaving 17 bases between them. This CDR3 contains 17 residues. Germline V lookup: CDR1 MNHEY, CDR2 SMNVEV (reference sequence). The CDR3 DNA reads as TGTGCCAGCAGTTCTTCCACCGTAAGACAGTATAATTCACCCCTCCACTTT. Translating gives CASSSSTVRQYNSPLHF.

The J gene is TRBJ2-5, the V gene TRBV7-2, with unresolved D. The CDR3 has 14 residues. Germline values: CDR1 SGHTA, CDR2 FQGNSA. The V end lost 1 base, the J end lost 5 bases, and 11 bases lay between the germline ends. The CDR3 protein is CASSLVPRRETQYF. The DNA for the CDR3 is TGTGCCAGCAGCTTAGTGCCCAGACGGGAGACCCAGTACTTC.

J is TRBJ2-1 and V is TRBV7-9; tentatively, D is TRBD1 (6 bases). Germline V gene lookup returns CDR1 SEHNR and CDR2 FQNEAQ (reference sequence). Deletions cut 11 bases from V and 1 base from J, with 15 bases between. This CDR3 is built from 14 residues. The CDR3, as DNA: TGTGCCCAAGGGGGACGGCAATCCTACAATGAGCAGTTCTTC. It encodes CAQGGRQSYNEQFF.

V gene TRBV19 combines with J gene TRBJ1-2; possibly TRBD1 for D (5 bases). Trimming pared 8 bases from V and 3 bases from J, leaving 16 bases between. Germline V CDR1 and CDR2: LNHDA, SQIVND (reference sequence). The CDR3 consists of 14 residues. The CDR3 protein is CASGTVRIDYGYTF. The CDR3 DNA is TGTGCCAGTGGGACCGTGAGGATTGACTATGGCTACACCTTC.

The J gene is TRBJ1-4, the V gene TRBV6-1, with D unresolved. V lost 6 bases and J lost 8, with 13 bases in between. The CDR3 runs 13 residues. CDR1 is MNHNS and CDR2 is SASEGT in the germline V gene. CDR3 sequence (DNA): TGTGCCAGCAGGACTGCCCTCTTGGAAAAACTGTTTTTT. Protein sequence: CASRTALLEKLFF.

This clone is a singleton in its sample. This chain links TRBV6-6 with TRBJ1-4; possible D gene TRBD1, 5 bases. Trimming cost V 5 bases and J 16 bases, with 14 bases left between them. Germline V gene lookup returns CDR1 MNHNY and CDR2 SVGAGI (reference sequence). The CDR3 consists of 11 residues. The CDR3 coding sequence is TGTGCCAGCAGTCCGGGGGGAAGCTCGTTTTTT. This encodes CASSPGGSSFF.

This clone was detected once. This chain joins TRBV5-1 and TRBJ1-5; a possible D gene is TRBD1 (5 bases). V was trimmed by 7 bases and J by 5 bases, leaving 16 bases between them. CDR1 is SGHRS, CDR2 YFSETQ, per germline. The CDR3 spans 14 residues. CDR3 DNA sequence: TGCGCCAGCCGTCCGGGGCTTTCCCATCAGCCCCAGCATTTT. Its protein is CASRPGLSHQPQHF.

The rearrangement joins TRBV7-3 to TRBJ1-5; a possible D gene is TRBD1 (5 bases). The CDR3 sequence is 13 residues long. The germline V gene encodes CDR1 SGHTA and CDR2 FQGTGA. V was cut by 2 bases and J by 5 bases, with 7 bases left in between. The CDR3 loop is CASSLGGDQPQHF. CDR3 bases: TGTGCCAGCAGCTTAGGGGGGGATCAGCCCCAGCATTTT.